The clone carrying this T cell receptor beta chain was observed a handful of times. The data are from a study of blood T cell repertoires in COVID-19. The CDR3 is 15 residues long. The V end was cut by 3 bases, the J end by 2 bases, with 12 bases between. Germline-derived CDR1 and CDR2 are SGHRS and YFSETQ. Produced via immunoSEQ multiplex PCR; TCRdb's table is partial and in-frame only. The sample carries under 200,000 clones, 65% to 90% recorded once. The sequence was collected from a woman aged 55-69 years with acute COVID-19. This chain links TRBV5-1 with TRBJ1-5; D not certain. The source material was PBMCs or T cells enriched from blood (not recorded which). CDR3 bases: TGCGCCAGCAGCTCTGGACCGGAGGGCAATCAGCCCCAGCATTTT. Translation: CASSSGPEGNQPQHF. The full variable domain, its missing parts supplied by reference TRBV5-1 and TRBJ1-5, is KAGVTQTPRYLIKTRGQQVTLSCSPISGHRSVSWYQQTPGQGLQFLFEYFSETQRNKGNFPGRFSGRQFSNSRSEMNVSTLELGDSALYLCASSSGPEGNQPQHFGDGTRLSIL.